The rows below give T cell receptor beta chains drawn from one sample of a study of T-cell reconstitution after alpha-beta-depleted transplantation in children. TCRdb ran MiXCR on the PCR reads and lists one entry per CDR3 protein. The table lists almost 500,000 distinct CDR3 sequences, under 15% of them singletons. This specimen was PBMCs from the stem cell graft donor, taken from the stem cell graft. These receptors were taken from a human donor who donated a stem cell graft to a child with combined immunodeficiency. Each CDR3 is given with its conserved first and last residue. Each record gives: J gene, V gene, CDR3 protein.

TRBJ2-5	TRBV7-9	CASSLVETQYF
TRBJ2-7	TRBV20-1	CSASGLAGAYEQYF
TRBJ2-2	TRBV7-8	CASSLERYRDTGELFF
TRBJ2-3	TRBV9	CASSRRRGAADTQYF
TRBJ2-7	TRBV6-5	CASSYGGQGFHEQYF
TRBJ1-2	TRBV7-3	CASSSRTVWGYTF
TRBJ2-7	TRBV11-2	CASSSIGTTRGEQYF
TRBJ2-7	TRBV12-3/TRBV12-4	CASSLDLVEQYF
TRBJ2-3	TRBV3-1	CASSQGLFTDTQYF
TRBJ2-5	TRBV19	CASSSHSRGRETQYF
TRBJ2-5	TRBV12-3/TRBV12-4	CASSHLRGLAGSQETQYF
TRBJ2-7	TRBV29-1	CSAWGGDSYEQYF
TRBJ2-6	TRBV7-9	CASSLQTDSGANVLTF
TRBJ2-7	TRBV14	CASSHGYEQYF
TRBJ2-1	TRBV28	CASSMTPWKGSSYNEQFF
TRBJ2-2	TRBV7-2	CASSLPLGQGANTGELFF
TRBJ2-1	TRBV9	CASSVGGDYGWNEQFF
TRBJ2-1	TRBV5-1	CASSWTGLEQFF
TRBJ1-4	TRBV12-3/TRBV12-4	CASGRTAEFNEKLFF
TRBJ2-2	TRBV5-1	CASSPDRRNTGELFF
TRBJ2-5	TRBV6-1	CASRDYQTYQETQYF
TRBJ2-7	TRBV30	CAWSVPMGTDYEQYF
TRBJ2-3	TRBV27	CASSSQGSTDTQYF
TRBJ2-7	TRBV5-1	CASSLVAGRVYEQYF
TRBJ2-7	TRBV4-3	CASSQDRGLAGEREQYF
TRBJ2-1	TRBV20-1	CSAAPGTGVGNEQFF
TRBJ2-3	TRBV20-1	CSADMTSDSTDTQYF
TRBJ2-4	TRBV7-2	CASSLAPGPGVYF
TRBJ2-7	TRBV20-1	CSARWGSYEQYF
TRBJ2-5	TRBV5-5	CASSPGTDQETQYF
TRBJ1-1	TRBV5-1	CASSLAGGGTEAFF
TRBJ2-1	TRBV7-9	CASSLDPGQYNEQFF
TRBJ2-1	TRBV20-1	CSARAGSGGDYNEQFF